The text below deals with one TCR beta chain. The antigen is undetermined. This CDR3 has 13 amino acids. Germline V gives CDR1 SGHRS, CDR2 YFSETQ. The sample originates from a study of CXCR3-negative and CXCR3-positive naive CD8 T cells. Overall study context: The libraries yielded 130 million or so TRB reads, about 1.5 +/- 0.3 million each. Findings of the study overall: Whereas both naive subsets had comparably high diversity, memory CD8+ cells had much lower diversity. Similar TRBV-TRBJ usage characterized naive CXCR3-negative and CXCR3-positive cells; memory cells differed. Naive subsets had comparable surface CD5, so TRB CDR3 properties gauged TCR strength.

TRB cDNA was prepared as libraries by UMI-labeled 5' RACE. For each CDR3 protein, TCRdb gives one entry from its re-call of the 5' RACE reads, without DNA. Recorded here are tens of thousands of distinct CDR3 sequences; the top ten clones represent 1.1%. Sequenced input: naive CXCR3- CD8+ T cells from blood. Subset meaning: CD45RO-CCR7+CD27+CD95- naive CD8+ T cells lacking CXCR3 (TNR3-). The clonotype originates from a human donor in good health. Some clones in this sample may be carry-over from other donors' samples. The rearrangement links TRBV5-1 to TRBJ2-1; checking the TCRdb D call of TRBD2 is not possible without DNA. This CDR3 reads CASSLMTADEQFF. Combining the CDR3 with reference TRBV5-1 and TRBJ2-1 gives the whole variable domain KAGVTQTPRYLIKTRGQQVTLSCSPISGHRSVSWYQQTPGQGLQFLFEYFSETQRNKGNFPGRFSGRQFSNSRSEMNVSTLELGDSALYLCASSLMTADEQFFGPGTRLTVL.